A selection of T cell receptor beta chains follows, all from one sample in a study of T cell responses to AZD1222 COVID-19 vaccine. TCRdb's copy holds only in-frame clones and misses some; the assay was immunoSEQ multiplex PCR. The profile shows about 120,000 clones, approximately 90% of them singletons. The specimen was peripheral blood, collected 28 days after the second AZD1222 dose. Every receptor here comes from an adult who received the AZD1222 COVID-19 vaccine. The CDR3 runs from the conserved cysteine through the conserved F or W. Fields, in order: D gene, J gene, clone size, V gene, CDR3 protein, CDR3 DNA. D genes are given only for firm matches. Clone size is shown for a subset of rows, as once, few, many or a class of expanded clone.

D: TRBD2; J: TRBJ2-1; size: .; V: TRBV7-3; CDR3: CASSSTGGYNEQFF; DNA: TGTGCCAGCAGCTCCACGGGGGGATACAATGAGCAGTTCTTC
D: .; J: TRBJ1-2; size: .; V: TRBV4-1; CDR3: CASSQGGARNYGYTF; DNA: TGCGCCAGCAGCCAAGGAGGGGCGCGTAACTATGGCTACACCTTC
D: .; J: TRBJ2-7; size: .; V: TRBV11-1; CDR3: CASNDQWDEQYF; DNA: TGTGCCAGCAACGACCAGTGGGACGAGCAGTACTTC
D: .; J: TRBJ2-7; size: .; V: TRBV29-1; CDR3: CSVGGNSYYEQYF; DNA: TGCAGCGTTGGAGGGAATTCCTACTACGAGCAGTACTTC
D: TRBD1; J: TRBJ1-3; size: .; V: TRBV28; CDR3: CASRLGGGALTGNTIYF; DNA: TGTGCCAGCAGATTAGGAGGGGGCGCCCTGACTGGAAACACCATATATTTT
D: TRBD1; J: TRBJ2-3; size: few; V: TRBV4-3; CDR3: CASSPRGTEEDTQYF; DNA: TGCGCCAGCAGCCCCCGTGGGACAGAAGAAGATACGCAGTATTTT
D: TRBD1; J: TRBJ2-5; size: .; V: TRBV7-2; CDR3: CASSFRHAGSTGGRETQYF; DNA: TGTGCCAGCAGCTTCCGCCACGCTGGGTCGACAGGGGGCAGGGAGACCCAGTACTTC
D: TRBD1; J: TRBJ2-4; size: .; V: TRBV18; CDR3: CASSPLGQGRVKNIQYF; DNA: TGTGCCAGCTCACCTTTGGGACAGGGTAGGGTCAAAAACATTCAGTACTTC
D: TRBD2; J: TRBJ2-3; size: .; V: TRBV7-2; CDR3: CASSLGTSGLGTDTQYF; DNA: TGTGCCAGCAGCTTAGGGACTAGCGGGCTTGGCACAGATACGCAGTATTTT
D: .; J: TRBJ1-1; size: few; V: TRBV28; CDR3: CASSLWGPAFF; DNA: TGTGCCAGCAGTTTATGGGGCCCAGCTTTCTTT